This entry concerns a single T cell receptor beta chain. The target antigen is unknown. The sample originates from a study of T cell repertoires in cytomegalovirus infection. About the study: Newly reported HLA-C-restricted and thoroughly characterized HLA-B-restricted CMV epitopes were employed. Indications came from public TCR beta signatures; they pointed to CMV infection and to a matching HLA type.

CDR1 and CDR2 (germline): SGHDT, YYEEEE. The CDR3 contains 20 residues. The trim removed 0 bases at V and 2 bases at J, leaving 16 bases unmatched. TCRdb passed the reads through MiXCR, listing each CDR3 protein once. The sample includes 900,000 to 950,000 distinct CDR3 sequences, roughly 31% of them seen just once. Study outcomes and limitations: Public TCR beta family frequency separated CMV-and-HLA carriers, including in an independent cohort. Clonotypes of TCR beta that were HLA-C-restricted and CMV-specific dominated the ex vivo response.

The material was cultured CD8+ T cells from PBMCs, obtained from culture after CMV antigen stimulation. This sequence joins TRBV5-6 and TRBJ2-3; 9 bases are shared with TRBD2. This TCR derives from a human donor in good health (CMV status not recorded). Some clones in this sample may be carry-over from other donors' samples. CDR3 sequence (DNA): TGTGCCAGCAGCTTGGGCCTAATTAGCGGGGGAACCTATCCCACAGATACGCAGTATTTT. Translating gives CASSLGLISGGTYPTDTQYF.